This record covers a single TCR beta chain. What it binds is unknown. The data belong to a study of beta chain features in type 1 diabetes. The overall study: Regarding age, gender and cell yields, patients proved similar to healthy donors.

Overall study findings and caveats: Naive, central memory and regulatory TCRB repertoires appeared more similar among patients than healthy donors. HLA influence on TCRB rearrangement stayed unresolved here. Moderately but significantly shorter TCRB CDR3s were found in Type 1 diabetes patients in all four CD4+ subsets.

Per germline, CDR1 MNHEY and CDR2 SMNVEV (reference sequence). J gave up 4 bases and V 5 bases, and 9 bases lay outside the gene matches. CDR3 length: 15 residues. The whole isolated RNA underwent reverse transcription, so sequencing captured expressed TCRB transcripts. Clones were read by immunoSEQ multiplex PCR, and TCRdb kept only the in-frame ones, dropping some. The table records about 150,000 clones, around 10% of them present only once. The sequenced sample consisted of central memory CD4+ T cells from blood. The V call is TRBV27, the J call TRBJ2-5; the match to TRBD2 covers 8 bases. This clonotype was sampled from a young man in good health. The CDR3 sequence: CASSTGGDSGETQYF. The CDR3 nucleotides read TGTGCCAGCAGTACGGGGGGGGACTCAGGAGAGACCCAGTACTTC.